These 26 T cell receptor beta chains were all obtained from the same sample, sequenced in a study of STAT5B mutations in CD4+ large granular lymphocyte leukemia. Using immunoSEQ multiplex PCR, the repertoire was profiled, and TCRdb retains in-frame clones only, with some absent. The repertoire holds approximately 40,000 clones, with around 81% as singletons. The sequencing input was CD4+ T cells from blood buffy coats. All receptors come from a human donor in good health.

The chain recombines TRBV4-3 with TRBJ1-1, with D possibly being TRBD1 (5 bases). V lost 3 bases, J lost 2 bases, and 19 bases lay in between. CDR1 and CDR2 from the germline V gene are LGHNA and YSLEER. The CDR3 is 17 residues long. The CDR3 is CASSQGRAGNQNTEAFF. CDR3 coding DNA: TGCGCCAGCAGCCAGGGACGGGCAGGGAATCAAAACACTGAAGCTTTCTTT.

In its sample, this clone was seen a few times. This chain uses TRBV7-9 with TRBJ2-7; D call uncertain. The V gene lost 3 bases and the J gene lost 3 bases, with 9 bases spanning the gap. The CDR3 totals 13 residues. Looked up from germline, CDR1 is SEHNR and CDR2 is FQNEAQ (reference sequence). This chain's CDR3 is CASSLDLFYEQYF. DNA for the CDR3: TGTGCCAGCAGCTTGGACCTGTTCTACGAGCAGTACTTC.

The chain employs TRBV11-3 and TRBJ1-1, with D perhaps matching TRBD1 (5 bases). The CDR3 runs to 17 residues. The germline V and J ends were trimmed by 2 bases and 4 bases, with 20 bases remaining between them. Germline V gene sequence: CDR1 SGHNT, CDR2 YENEEA. CDR3: CASSLKEWGTPTTEAFF. The DNA of the CDR3 is TGTGCCAGCAGCTTAAAGGAATGGGGGACCCCTACCACTGAAGCTTTCTTT.

The chain has TRBV5-4 and TRBJ1-2; 7 positions match TRBD1. J lost 4 bases, V lost 7 bases, and 16 bases had no gene match. This CDR3 comprises 16 residues. Germline V gene sequence: CDR1 SGHNT, CDR2 YYREEE (reference sequence). CDR3 nucleotides: TGTGCCAGCGGATCCGGGACAGCAGCCCAAGTCTATGGCTACACCTTC. Translating it yields CASGSGTAAQVYGYTF.

This chain joins TRBV30 and TRBJ2-7; the match to TRBD1 covers 7 bases. Looked up from germline, CDR1 is GTSNPN and CDR2 is SVGIG (reference sequence). The V gene end was trimmed by 0 bases and the J gene end by 2 bases; junction bases not matched to a gene: 4. The CDR3 is made up of 14 amino acids. The CDR3 is CAWSVRTGAYEQYF. The CDR3, as DNA: TGTGCCTGGAGTGTAAGGACAGGAGCCTACGAGCAGTACTTC. Variable domain in full (rest from reference TRBV30 and TRBJ2-7): SQTIHQWPATLVQPVGSPLSLECTVEGTSNPNLYWYRQAAGRGLQLLFYSVGIGQISSEVPQNLSASRPQDRQFILSSKKLLLSDSGFYLCAWSVRTGAYEQYFGPGTRLTVT.

CDR3 amino acids: CASSVSGTGNQPQHF. The CDR3 DNA reads TGTGCCAGCAGCGTCTCCGGGACAGGCAATCAGCCCCAGCATTTT. This chain joins TRBV9 and TRBJ1-5, with TRBD1 matching over 7 bases. Germline V gene lookup returns CDR1 SGDLS and CDR2 YYNGEE. The J segment lost 2 bases and the V segment lost 2 bases, leaving 4 bases of the junction unmatched. The CDR3 is made up of 15 amino acids.

This sequence joins TRBV9 and TRBJ1-2, with D maybe TRBD1 (5 bases). V lost 3 bases and J lost 3, with 18 bases in between. Germline CDR1 and CDR2: SGDLS and YYNGEE. This CDR3 is built from 16 residues. The CDR3 region is CASSARGAGSDYGYTF. Written as DNA, the CDR3 is TGTGCCAGCAGCGCCCGAGGGGCAGGGTCAGACTATGGCTACACCTTC. The complete variable domain, with remaining parts taken from reference TRBV9 and TRBJ1-2, reads DSGVTQTPKHLITATGQRVTLRCSPRSGDLSVYWYQQSLDQGLQFLIQYYNGEERAKGNILERFSAQQFPDLHSELNLSSLELGDSALYFCASSARGAGSDYGYTFGSGTRLTVV.

V gene TRBV7-9 combines with J gene TRBJ1-5; D is perhaps TRBD1 (6 bases). CDR3 length equals 16 residues. V dropped 5 bases and J dropped 2 bases, with 16 bases sitting between them. Germline CDR1 is SEHNR and CDR2 is FQNEAQ (reference sequence). Here the CDR3 reads CASSRAGARGNQPQHF. The CDR3 coding sequence is TGTGCCAGCAGCCGGGCGGGGGCGAGGGGCAATCAGCCCCAGCATTTT.

This chain connects TRBV11-2 to TRBJ2-2; TRBD1 is a possible D gene (5 bases). There are 16 residues in the CDR3. Trimming left V 1 base short and J 9 bases short, with 18 bases between. CDR1 is SGHAT, CDR2 FQNNGV, per germline. The CDR3 loop is CASSLVGQGFVRELFF. The CDR3 DNA reads TGTGCCAGCAGCTTAGTAGGGCAGGGATTTGTCCGGGAGCTGTTTTTT.

The sample holds one count of this clone. This chain connects TRBV9 to TRBJ1-3; D remains unclear. CDR3 length equals 13 residues. The V gene's germline CDR1 is SGDLS and CDR2 YYNGEE. V lost 0 bases to trimming and J lost 8 bases, with 9 bases between them. The CDR3 protein is CASSVGNGDTIYF. CDR3 DNA sequence: TGTGCCAGCAGCGTAGGGAATGGGGACACCATATATTTT.

V gene TRBV11-2 combines with J gene TRBJ1-2; no clear D gene. The germline V gene encodes CDR1 SGHAT and CDR2 FQNNGV. Trimming took off 6 bases at V and 2 bases at J, with 13 bases between the two ends. The CDR3 is 14 amino acids. In DNA, the CDR3 is TGTGCCAGCAGTCCTTACGGCCCCAACTATGGCTACACCTTC. Translating gives CASSPYGPNYGYTF.

CDR3 bases: TGTGCCAGCAGTGAAGCAAGTTCGGGACAAGCTGAAAAACTGTTTTTT. Translation: CASSEASSGQAEKLFF. The J gene is TRBJ1-4, the V gene TRBV6-1; perhaps TRBD1 as D (6 bases). The V gene's germline CDR1 is MNHNS and CDR2 SASEGT. The V end lost 0 bases, the J end lost 7 bases, and 15 bases lay between the germline ends. CDR3 length: 16 residues.

This clone was picked up a small number of times. The chain carries TRBV28 and TRBJ1-3, with 10 bases fitting TRBD1. J was trimmed by 8 bases and V by 6 bases; bases with no gene match: 7. The CDR3 consists of 14 residues. Germline V CDR1 and CDR2: MDHEN, SYDVKM. The CDR3: CASRPGTGVYTIYF. CDR3 DNA sequence: TGTGCCAGCAGGCCCGGGACAGGGGTGTACACCATATATTTT.

This clone was counted once. V usage is TRBV7-6 and J usage is TRBJ2-7; no clear D gene. CDR1 and CDR2 from the germline V gene are SGHVS and FNYEAQ. CDR3 length: 15 amino acids. The V gene lost 0 bases and the J gene lost 6 bases, with 15 bases spanning the gap. CDR3 amino acids: CASSLAFSGVGEQYF. The DNA for the CDR3 is TGTGCCAGCAGCTTAGCCTTCTCAGGTGTCGGCGAGCAGTACTTC.

This clone was observed a few times. The chain combines TRBV6-5 with TRBJ2-7; 8 positions match TRBD1. This CDR3 region has 11 residues. V lost 10 bases, J lost 5 bases, and 4 bases stayed unmatched. Germline CDR1 is MNHEY and CDR2 is SVGAGI. CDR3 protein: CATWTGHEQYF. CDR3 coding DNA: TGTGCCACCTGGACAGGGCACGAGCAGTACTTC.

V and J are TRBV5-6 and TRBJ1-2; TRBD1 aligns across 7 bases. The germline gives CDR1 SGHDT, CDR2 YYEEEE. The length of the CDR3 is 13 residues. The junction had 4 bases not matched to a gene; V was cut back by 1 base and J by 7 bases. The CDR3 nucleotides are TGTGCCAGCAGCTTGAGGGGGCACGGTGGCTACACCTTC. This encodes CASSLRGHGGYTF.

This chain links TRBV30 with TRBJ1-5; a possible D gene is TRBD1 (6 bases). This CDR3 has 14 amino acids. Germline CDR1 is GTSNPN and CDR2 is SVGIG (reference sequence). Trimming left V 4 bases short and J 4 bases short, with 14 bases between. The CDR3 region is CAWTSGGPNQPQHF. CDR3 bases: TGTGCCTGGACCTCGGGGGGGCCAAATCAGCCCCAGCATTTT.

V and J are TRBV6-1 and TRBJ2-6, with no clear D. V was cut by 2 bases and J by 0 bases, with 11 bases left in between. The CDR3 length is 17 residues. Germline loops: CDR1 MNHNS, CDR2 SASEGT. The CDR3 loop is CASSENSLSSGANVLTF. The DNA of the CDR3 is TGTGCCAGCAGTGAAAACAGCCTTTCCTCTGGGGCCAACGTCCTGACTTTC.

The chain couples TRBV9 to TRBJ1-1; D is undetermined. CDR3 length equals 12 residues. The germline CDR1 and CDR2 sequences are SGDLS and YYNGEE. V gave up 0 bases and J gave up 6 bases, with 6 bases separating them. CDR3 in DNA: TGTGCCAGCAGCGTAGGAGGCCCTGAAGCTTTCTTT. Its protein is CASSVGGPEAFF.

The V call is TRBV11-3, the J call TRBJ2-2; no clear D gene. The length of the CDR3 is 13 residues. The V gene lost 2 bases and the J gene lost 5 bases, with 6 bases spanning the gap. Germline V gene sequence: CDR1 SGHNT, CDR2 YENEEA. CDR3 protein: CASSLKQTGELFF. DNA of the CDR3: TGTGCCAGCAGCTTAAAACAGACCGGGGAGCTGTTTTTT.

The chain has TRBV2 and TRBJ2-5; possible D gene TRBD1, 5 bases. Trimming shortened V by 3 bases and J by 4 bases, and 9 bases separated the two germline ends. CDR3 length equals 13 residues. Germline V CDR1 and CDR2: SNHLY, FYNNEI. CDR3 DNA: TGTGCCAGCAGTGACTGGGGCCGAGAGACCCAGTACTTC. As protein: CASSDWGRETQYF.

This chain joins TRBV19 and TRBJ1-1; no clear D gene. The CDR3 sequence is 14 residues long. Looked up from germline, CDR1 is LNHDA and CDR2 is SQIVND (reference sequence). Trimming took off 4 bases at V and 1 base at J, with 10 bases between the two ends. CDR3 in DNA: TGTGCCAGTAGTACCACAAGGAGGAACACTGAAGCTTTCTTT. Translation: CASSTTRRNTEAFF.

This clone was seen a handful of times. CDR3 sequence: CASSPLSGQETQYF. CDR3 DNA sequence: TGTGCCAGCTCACCACTTAGCGGCCAAGAGACCCAGTACTTC. V usage is TRBV18 and J usage is TRBJ2-5; D might be TRBD2 (6 bases). This CDR3 has 14 residues. Germline V lookup: CDR1 KGHSH, CDR2 LQKENI. V was shortened by 1 base and J by 1 base, with 7 bases between the two germline ends.

This chain connects TRBV11-1 to TRBJ2-1, with a tentative D call TRBD2 (5 bases). V lost 8 bases, J lost 1 base, and 9 bases lay in between. From germline, CDR1 is SGHAT and CDR2 FQDESV (reference sequence). CDR3 size: 13 residues. CDR3 nucleotides: TGTGCCAGCCGCGAGGGATCCTACAATGAGCAGTTCTTC. Encoded protein: CASREGSYNEQFF.

The J gene is TRBJ2-7, the V gene TRBV4-2; D is possibly TRBD1 (7 bases). Germline assignment: CDR1 LGHNA and CDR2 YNFKEQ. CDR3 length: 16 residues. V dropped 1 base and J dropped 0 bases, with 13 bases sitting between them. The CDR3 loop is CASSQAGGDSSYEQYF. CDR3 nucleotide sequence: TGTGCCAGCAGCCAAGCAGGCGGGGACAGCTCCTACGAGCAGTACTTC.

V and J are TRBV27 and TRBJ2-7; 12 bases align to TRBD1. V was pared by 4 bases and J by 5 bases, with 9 bases of the junction left unmatched. The CDR3 loop spans 16 amino acids. The germline CDR1 and CDR2 sequences are MNHEY and SMNVEV (reference sequence). This CDR3 reads CASSYGGQGARDEQYF. CDR3 coding DNA: TGTGCCAGCAGTTACGGGGGACAGGGGGCGAGGGACGAGCAGTACTTC.